This TCR beta chain was identified during a study of T cell responses to AZD1222 COVID-19 vaccine. A word on this clone: Its antigen is still unknown.

Findings and limits, study-wide: Across spike, vaccine-associated CD4 TCRs were found, dominant at 160-218 and 743-854. Baseline serology detected seropositivity in only a handful of AZD1222 recipients. Researchers took repertoire samples only after the peak T cell response had come. Clonal diversity was possibly underestimated, and the donors were mostly white British, with more females.

V shed 5 bases and J shed 3 bases, with 7 bases lying between them. CDR3 size: 12 residues. Using immunoSEQ multiplex PCR, the repertoire was profiled, and TCRdb retains in-frame clones only, with some absent. The sample lists around 120,000 clones, around 89% occurring once. The origin of this receptor is an adult in good health. Specimen: peripheral blood, collected on day 0 of MenACWY control vaccination. J is TRBJ1-2 and V is TRBV12-3 or TRBV12-4; the D gene is possibly TRBD1 (5 bases). The CDR3 protein is CASSTGHYGYTF. The CDR3, as DNA: TGTGCCAGCAGTACAGGCCACTATGGCTACACCTTC.